This TCR beta chain derives from a study of T cells in tumors after PD-1 blockade. Study in general: Blood samples averaged roughly 110,000 templates (range about 23,000-260,000) and over 35,000 unique clonotypes.

This clone was observed a handful of times. The protocol was immunoSEQ multiplex PCR, while the TCRdb copy is restricted to in-frame clones and leaves out a portion. The table lists roughly 48,000 clones, 81% of them singletons, with under 5% in the top ten. V was cut by 6 bases and J by 0 bases, with 16 bases left in between. Looked up from germline, CDR1 is SGHNT and CDR2 is YYREEE (reference sequence). The length of the CDR3 is 17 residues. The specimen comprised PBMCs, sampled before anti-PD-1 treatment. This chain links TRBV5-4 with TRBJ1-6, with D tentatively TRBD1 (5 bases). This sequence originates from a human donor with basal cell carcinoma. DNA for the CDR3: TGTGCCAGCACCACAACGAAAGGGGCCTCCTATAATTCACCCCTCCACTTT. It yields the protein CASTTTKGASYNSPLHF. Supplemented by reference TRBV5-4 and TRBJ1-6, the full variable domain reads ETGVTQSPTHLIKTRGQQVTLRCSSQSGHNTVSWYQQALGQGPQFIFQYYREEENGRGNFPPRFSGLQFPNYSSELNVNALELDDSALYLCASTTTKGASYNSPLHFGNGTRLTVT.